The 29 T cell receptor beta chains in this list originate from one sample, sequenced in a study of shared clonotypes between healthy human individuals (TCRdb year 2020). Library preparation employed the immunoSEQ multiplex PCR assay. TCRdb took this table from immuneACCESS and kept in-frame rearrangements with V and J called. Such tables lack part of the clones; where checked against another copy, unresolved V genes explain under half of the gap, and the rest is unexplained. For this sample there are approximately 2.4 million clones; more than 90% appear just once. Of the sample, approximately 0.13% is held by the ten largest clones. Specimen: naive CD4+ T cells sorted from blood. The sample's cell subset or site, from its label and the paper: CD45RA+ positively selected. The receptor source for this set is a man between 18 and 35 years old in good health.

The rearrangement joins TRBV28 to TRBJ1-6; D perhaps matches TRBD1 (5 bases). V shed 4 bases and J shed 5 bases, with 12 bases lying between them. Germline-derived CDR1 and CDR2 are MDHEN and SYDVKM. The CDR3 length is 15 residues. CDR3 nucleotides: TGTGCCAGCAGTTCGCGACAGAGAGATAATTCACCCCTCCACTTT. It yields the protein CASSSRQRDNSPLHF.

The J gene is TRBJ2-3, the V gene TRBV2, with 7 bases fitting TRBD1. The junction had 2 bases not matched to a gene; V was cut back by 4 bases and J by 1 base. CDR1 is SNHLY and CDR2 is FYNNEI in the germline V gene. The CDR3 consists of 14 residues. The CDR3 is CASSAGQRTDTQYF. CDR3 coding DNA: TGTGCCAGCAGTGCGGGACAGCGCACAGATACGCAGTATTTT.

This chain joins TRBV11-2 and TRBJ2-7, with no clear D. V lost 5 bases, J lost 3 bases, and 11 bases lay in between. The germline CDR1 and CDR2 sequences are SGHAT and FQNNGV. The CDR3 length is 13 residues. The CDR3 DNA reads TGTGCCAGCAGCAACCTAGAACACTACGAGCAGTACTTC. Translating it yields CASSNLEHYEQYF.

This clone was counted once. V usage is TRBV6-1 and J usage is TRBJ1-2; TRBD1 agrees at 7 bases. There are 13 residues in the CDR3. Germline loops: CDR1 MNHNS, CDR2 SASEGT. Losses at the gene ends were 5 bases for V and 2 bases for J; bases not matched to a gene: 2. CDR3 DNA sequence: TGTGCCAGCAGTCAGACAGGGAACTATGGCTACACCTTC. As protein: CASSQTGNYGYTF.

The rearrangement uses TRBV5-1 and TRBJ2-1; the match to TRBD1 covers 8 bases. V was pared by 0 bases and J by 7 bases, with 6 bases of the junction left unmatched. CDR3 length: 15 amino acids. CDR1 and CDR2 (germline): SGHRS, YFSETQ. The CDR3 bases are TGCGCCAGCAGCTTGGCTCCTACAGGGGGAAATGAGCAGTTCTTC. Translation: CASSLAPTGGNEQFF.

The rearrangement uses TRBV2 and TRBJ2-4; 7 nucleotides agree with TRBD2. The CDR3 loop spans 15 amino acids. V lost 4 bases, J lost 6 bases, and 9 bases stayed unmatched. CDR1 and CDR2 from the germline V gene are SNHLY and FYNNEI. CDR3 coding DNA: TGTGCCAGCAGTGGACAGCGGGGAAAGTTAAACATTCAGTACTTC. It is translated as CASSGQRGKLNIQYF.

The chain joins TRBV5-6 to TRBJ1-1; TRBD1 is a possible D gene (5 bases). Germline CDR1 reads SGHDT; CDR2 reads YYEEEE. Trimming pared 3 bases from V and 8 bases from J, leaving 20 bases between. CDR3 size: 15 residues. CDR3 loop: CASSWGRAPLLEAFF. CDR3 bases: TGTGCCAGCAGCTGGGGCAGGGCACCACTTTTAGAAGCTTTCTTT.

The V and J genes are TRBV2 and TRBJ2-6; D is possibly TRBD2 (7 bases). Germline-derived CDR1 and CDR2 are SNHLY and FYNNEI. This CDR3 is built from 17 residues. Trimming left V 5 bases short and J 0 bases short, with 14 bases between. CDR3 DNA: TGTGCCAGCAGTTGGGCGGGGGCCAGCTCTGGGGCCAACGTCCTGACTTTC. Protein: CASSWAGASSGANVLTF.

This chain joins TRBV15 and TRBJ1-2; TRBD1 is a possible D gene (5 bases). The germline CDR1 and CDR2 sequences are LNHNV and YYDKDF (reference sequence). This CDR3 comprises 15 residues. V lost 0 bases and J 2 bases, leaving 10 bases between the germline ends. The CDR3 DNA sequence: TGTGCCACCAGCAGAGAGACGGGGGTGAACTATGGCTACACCTTC. This gives the protein CATSRETGVNYGYTF.

This chain uses TRBV18 with TRBJ1-1; the match to TRBD1 covers 9 bases. V trimming: 2 bases; J trimming: 2 bases; junction bases outside the gene matches: 6. Looked up from germline, CDR1 is KGHSH and CDR2 is LQKENI. This CDR3 is built from 16 residues. The CDR3 here is CASSPGTGIGNTEAFF. The CDR3 DNA reads TGTGCCAGCTCACCAGGGACAGGGATAGGTAACACTGAAGCTTTCTTT.

This rearrangement joins TRBV19 to TRBJ2-1; D remains unclear. Trimming removed 3 bases at V and 0 bases at J, with 12 bases between. This CDR3 spans 16 amino acids. Germline V gene lookup returns CDR1 LNHDA and CDR2 SQIVND (reference sequence). The CDR3: CASSIGSVSSYNEQFF. CDR3 in DNA: TGTGCCAGTAGTATCGGATCGGTGAGCTCCTACAATGAGCAGTTCTTC.

A remark on this clone: The sample holds other DNA sequences that translate to the same CDR3. The CDR3 here is CASSLDAWNTEAFF. CDR3 sequence (DNA): TGCGCCAGCAGCTTGGACGCTTGGAACACTGAAGCTTTCTTT. This rearrangement joins TRBV5-1 to TRBJ1-1; D is uncertain. The germline V gene encodes CDR1 SGHRS and CDR2 YFSETQ. The CDR3 covers 14 residues. V gave up 0 bases and J gave up 1 base, with 7 bases separating them.

The chain has TRBV18 and TRBJ2-5; 9 nucleotides match TRBD1. The junction had 6 bases not matched to a gene; V was cut back by 0 bases and J by 7 bases. The CDR3 spans 15 residues. Per germline, CDR1 KGHSH and CDR2 LQKENI. The DNA for the CDR3 is TGTGCCAGCTCACCACCCGGGACAGGGAGAGGGACCCAGTACTTC. Residues: CASSPPGTGRGTQYF.

This clone was recorded a few times. The sample carries other DNA sequences with the same CDR3. The V and J genes are TRBV30 and TRBJ1-1; D is unclear. The CDR3 is made up of 12 amino acids. V shed 2 bases and J shed 4 bases, with 8 bases lying between them. Germline V CDR1 and CDR2: GTSNPN, SVGIG (reference sequence). The CDR3 loop is CAWSHTGTEAFF. For the CDR3, the DNA is TGTGCCTGGAGTCACACTGGCACTGAAGCTTTCTTT.

The V gene is TRBV10-3, the J gene TRBJ1-1; D gene unclear. V dropped 4 bases and J dropped 6 bases, with 18 bases sitting between them. Germline V gene sequence: CDR1 ENHRY, CDR2 SYGVKD. The CDR3 has 15 residues. In DNA, the CDR3 is TGTGCCATCAGTGCTAGCTCGGGCAGCCTCGCTGAAGCTTTCTTT. Protein sequence: CAISASSGSLAEAFF.

The rearrangement links TRBV5-1 to TRBJ2-1; D gene unclear. Per the germline V gene, CDR1 is SGHRS and CDR2 is YFSETQ. With 3 bases removed from V and 10 bases from J, the gap between germline ends came to 14 bases. The CDR3 covers 13 residues. The CDR3 DNA reads TGCGCCAGCAGCTCCCTTCCAGCATACGAGCAGTTCTTC. Translating gives CASSSLPAYEQFF.

The genes are TRBV4-1 and TRBJ1-2; D is unclear. Germline lookup yields CDR1 MGHRA and CDR2 YSYEKL. This CDR3 has 16 amino acids. Trimming left V 0 bases short and J 8 bases short, with 19 bases between. CDR3 sequence reads: CASSQDRFDRSWGYTF. The CDR3 nucleotides read TGCGCCAGCAGCCAAGATCGGTTCGACCGTTCTTGGGGCTACACCTTC.

V usage is TRBV7-8 and J usage is TRBJ2-3, with a weak D call TRBD2 (5 bases). This CDR3 has 16 amino acids. V gave up 8 bases and J gave up 3 bases, with 21 bases separating them. Per germline, CDR1 SGHVS and CDR2 FQNEAQ. Written as DNA, the CDR3 is TGTGCCAGCGAAGCTTTGGGGAGTTTACGTACAGATACGCAGTATTTT. As protein: CASEALGSLRTDTQYF.

The rearrangement joins TRBV30 to TRBJ1-2; the D is unclear. The CDR3 has 11 residues. Germline CDR1 reads GTSNPN; CDR2 reads SVGIG (reference sequence). The CDR3 bases are TGTGTGGTAGAGTCTAACTATGGCTACACCTTC. Translated: CVVESNYGYTF. The whole variable domain, filled in from reference TRBV30 and TRBJ1-2, reads SQTIHQWPATLVQPVGSPLSLECTVEGTSNPNLYWYRQAAGRGLQLLFYSVGIGQISSEVPQNLSASRPQDRQFILSSKKLLLSDSGFYLCVVESNYGYTFGSGTRLTVV.

This clone was seen just once. The rearrangement links TRBV4-1 to TRBJ2-7; TRBD1 matches at 7 bases. After removal of 2 bases from V and 6 bases from J, the junction contained 7 bases not matched to a gene. The CDR3 spans 14 residues. CDR1 is MGHRA and CDR2 is YSYEKL in the germline V gene. The CDR3 DNA follows: TGCGCCAGCAGCCAATCCCCGGACAGGAGCGAGCAGTACTTC. Translating gives CASSQSPDRSEQYF.

This clone is a singleton in its sample. V is TRBV5-1 and J is TRBJ2-1; 9 positions match TRBD2. V was pared by 7 bases and J by 9 bases, with 11 bases of the junction left unmatched. The germline V gene has CDR1 SGHRS and CDR2 YFSETQ. CDR3 length equals 14 residues. Here the CDR3 reads CASQAGGQGGEQFF. DNA of the CDR3: TGCGCCAGCCAGGCGGGGGGGCAAGGCGGTGAGCAGTTCTTC.

This sequence joins TRBV29-1 and TRBJ2-5, with 7 nucleotides matching TRBD1. Germline CDR1 is SQVTM and CDR2 is ANQGSEA. The CDR3 spans 13 residues. Unmatched junction bases numbered 10, after V lost 7 bases and J lost 5 bases. The CDR3 protein is CSAFQGVGETQYF. CDR3 nucleotide sequence: TGCAGCGCTTTCCAGGGGGTCGGGGAGACCCAGTACTTC.

The genes are TRBV19 and TRBJ2-1; D is unclear. The germline CDR1 and CDR2 sequences are LNHDA and SQIVND (reference sequence). Trimming took off 3 bases at V and 6 bases at J, with 9 bases between the two ends. CDR3 length: 13 amino acids. This chain's CDR3 is CASSISRANEQFF. The DNA for the CDR3 is TGTGCCAGTAGTATTTCAAGGGCCAATGAGCAGTTCTTC.

V and J are TRBV4-1 and TRBJ1-4, with TRBD1 identical over 9 bases. CDR1 is MGHRA, CDR2 YSYEKL, per germline. The CDR3 is 15 amino acids. J lost 5 bases, V lost 4 bases, and 5 bases had no gene match. CDR3 coding DNA: TGCGCCAGCAGCCGGACAGGGGCCCTGAATGAAAAACTGTTTTTT. This translates into CASSRTGALNEKLFF.

The rearrangement uses TRBV4-1 and TRBJ2-3; D possibly corresponds to TRBD1 (7 bases). Per the germline V gene, CDR1 is MGHRA and CDR2 is YSYEKL. V lost 0 bases, J lost 3 bases, and 13 bases lay in between. The CDR3 runs to 16 residues. For the CDR3, the DNA is TGCGCCAGCAGCCAAGATCCGGCAGGGGGGACAGATACGCAGTATTTT. Translated, it gives CASSQDPAGGTDTQYF.

The chain is built from TRBV5-1 and TRBJ2-3; perhaps TRBD2 as D (5 bases). Germline assignment: CDR1 SGHRS and CDR2 YFSETQ. The V gene lost 4 bases and the J gene lost 1 base, with 16 bases spanning the gap. The CDR3 consists of 16 residues. Here the CDR3 reads CASSRLAGDGTDTQYF. In DNA form, the CDR3 reads TGCGCCAGCAGCCGGCTCGCCGGGGATGGCACAGATACGCAGTATTTT. The whole variable domain, remainder taken from reference TRBV5-1 and TRBJ2-3, is KAGVTQTPRYLIKTRGQQVTLSCSPISGHRSVSWYQQTPGQGLQFLFEYFSETQRNKGNFPGRFSGRQFSNSRSEMNVSTLELGDSALYLCASSRLAGDGTDTQYFGPGTRLTVL.

This chain uses TRBV9 with TRBJ1-2; D gene unclear. Between the trimmed V and J ends, which lost 4 bases and 0 bases, there was a span of 7 bases. CDR3 length equals 13 residues. Germline CDR1 reads SGDLS; CDR2 reads YYNGEE. CDR3 nucleotide sequence: TGTGCCAGCAGCCCCGACCCTAACTATGGCTACACCTTC. It is translated as CASSPDPNYGYTF.

The chain joins TRBV5-1 to TRBJ1-4; TRBD1 matches 7 bases. The J segment lost 8 bases and the V segment lost 4 bases, leaving 17 bases of the junction unmatched. CDR1 is SGHRS and CDR2 is YFSETQ in the germline V gene. The CDR3 is 17 amino acids. CDR3 region: CASSRGVLQGSGEKLFF. The CDR3 region has the DNA TGCGCCAGCAGCCGGGGCGTTTTACAGGGGAGTGGAGAAAAACTGTTTTTT.

The V and J genes are TRBV11-2 and TRBJ1-3; weak D call: TRBD1 (5 bases). This CDR3 has 15 residues. V dropped 2 bases and J dropped 4 bases, with 12 bases sitting between them. CDR1 and CDR2 from the germline V gene are SGHAT and FQNNGV. The CDR3 spells CASSLRAGQGNTIYF. The CDR3 region has the DNA TGTGCCAGCAGCTTAAGGGCAGGGCAAGGAAACACCATATATTTT.